The T cell receptor beta chain described here comes from a study of cytomegalovirus exposure and HLA in healthy donors. This CDR3 region has 16 residues. The germline V gene has CDR1 MDHEN and CDR2 SYDVKM. Trimming cost V 2 bases and J 2 bases; bases outside gene matches: 5. In the PCR, 60 Vbeta and 13 Jbeta primers were used. Produced via immunoSEQ multiplex PCR; TCRdb's table is partial and in-frame only. In the table there are roughly 130,000 clones, around 78% of which are singletons. Study conclusions and caveats: A reported reduction in N-insertions relative to the approximately 600-donor mean was seen in an Asian-associated ancestry cluster in a later analysis.

As regards this clone: The antigen is unknown.

Sequenced input: PBMCs. The TCR comes from a woman between 50 and 59 years old in good health and CMV-seronegative. The chain recombines TRBV28 with TRBJ1-1; 10 nucleotides agree with TRBD1. DNA of the CDR3: TGTGCCAGCAGTTTAGGGACAGGGGCTATCAACACTGAAGCTTTCTTT. Translated: CASSLGTGAINTEAFF.